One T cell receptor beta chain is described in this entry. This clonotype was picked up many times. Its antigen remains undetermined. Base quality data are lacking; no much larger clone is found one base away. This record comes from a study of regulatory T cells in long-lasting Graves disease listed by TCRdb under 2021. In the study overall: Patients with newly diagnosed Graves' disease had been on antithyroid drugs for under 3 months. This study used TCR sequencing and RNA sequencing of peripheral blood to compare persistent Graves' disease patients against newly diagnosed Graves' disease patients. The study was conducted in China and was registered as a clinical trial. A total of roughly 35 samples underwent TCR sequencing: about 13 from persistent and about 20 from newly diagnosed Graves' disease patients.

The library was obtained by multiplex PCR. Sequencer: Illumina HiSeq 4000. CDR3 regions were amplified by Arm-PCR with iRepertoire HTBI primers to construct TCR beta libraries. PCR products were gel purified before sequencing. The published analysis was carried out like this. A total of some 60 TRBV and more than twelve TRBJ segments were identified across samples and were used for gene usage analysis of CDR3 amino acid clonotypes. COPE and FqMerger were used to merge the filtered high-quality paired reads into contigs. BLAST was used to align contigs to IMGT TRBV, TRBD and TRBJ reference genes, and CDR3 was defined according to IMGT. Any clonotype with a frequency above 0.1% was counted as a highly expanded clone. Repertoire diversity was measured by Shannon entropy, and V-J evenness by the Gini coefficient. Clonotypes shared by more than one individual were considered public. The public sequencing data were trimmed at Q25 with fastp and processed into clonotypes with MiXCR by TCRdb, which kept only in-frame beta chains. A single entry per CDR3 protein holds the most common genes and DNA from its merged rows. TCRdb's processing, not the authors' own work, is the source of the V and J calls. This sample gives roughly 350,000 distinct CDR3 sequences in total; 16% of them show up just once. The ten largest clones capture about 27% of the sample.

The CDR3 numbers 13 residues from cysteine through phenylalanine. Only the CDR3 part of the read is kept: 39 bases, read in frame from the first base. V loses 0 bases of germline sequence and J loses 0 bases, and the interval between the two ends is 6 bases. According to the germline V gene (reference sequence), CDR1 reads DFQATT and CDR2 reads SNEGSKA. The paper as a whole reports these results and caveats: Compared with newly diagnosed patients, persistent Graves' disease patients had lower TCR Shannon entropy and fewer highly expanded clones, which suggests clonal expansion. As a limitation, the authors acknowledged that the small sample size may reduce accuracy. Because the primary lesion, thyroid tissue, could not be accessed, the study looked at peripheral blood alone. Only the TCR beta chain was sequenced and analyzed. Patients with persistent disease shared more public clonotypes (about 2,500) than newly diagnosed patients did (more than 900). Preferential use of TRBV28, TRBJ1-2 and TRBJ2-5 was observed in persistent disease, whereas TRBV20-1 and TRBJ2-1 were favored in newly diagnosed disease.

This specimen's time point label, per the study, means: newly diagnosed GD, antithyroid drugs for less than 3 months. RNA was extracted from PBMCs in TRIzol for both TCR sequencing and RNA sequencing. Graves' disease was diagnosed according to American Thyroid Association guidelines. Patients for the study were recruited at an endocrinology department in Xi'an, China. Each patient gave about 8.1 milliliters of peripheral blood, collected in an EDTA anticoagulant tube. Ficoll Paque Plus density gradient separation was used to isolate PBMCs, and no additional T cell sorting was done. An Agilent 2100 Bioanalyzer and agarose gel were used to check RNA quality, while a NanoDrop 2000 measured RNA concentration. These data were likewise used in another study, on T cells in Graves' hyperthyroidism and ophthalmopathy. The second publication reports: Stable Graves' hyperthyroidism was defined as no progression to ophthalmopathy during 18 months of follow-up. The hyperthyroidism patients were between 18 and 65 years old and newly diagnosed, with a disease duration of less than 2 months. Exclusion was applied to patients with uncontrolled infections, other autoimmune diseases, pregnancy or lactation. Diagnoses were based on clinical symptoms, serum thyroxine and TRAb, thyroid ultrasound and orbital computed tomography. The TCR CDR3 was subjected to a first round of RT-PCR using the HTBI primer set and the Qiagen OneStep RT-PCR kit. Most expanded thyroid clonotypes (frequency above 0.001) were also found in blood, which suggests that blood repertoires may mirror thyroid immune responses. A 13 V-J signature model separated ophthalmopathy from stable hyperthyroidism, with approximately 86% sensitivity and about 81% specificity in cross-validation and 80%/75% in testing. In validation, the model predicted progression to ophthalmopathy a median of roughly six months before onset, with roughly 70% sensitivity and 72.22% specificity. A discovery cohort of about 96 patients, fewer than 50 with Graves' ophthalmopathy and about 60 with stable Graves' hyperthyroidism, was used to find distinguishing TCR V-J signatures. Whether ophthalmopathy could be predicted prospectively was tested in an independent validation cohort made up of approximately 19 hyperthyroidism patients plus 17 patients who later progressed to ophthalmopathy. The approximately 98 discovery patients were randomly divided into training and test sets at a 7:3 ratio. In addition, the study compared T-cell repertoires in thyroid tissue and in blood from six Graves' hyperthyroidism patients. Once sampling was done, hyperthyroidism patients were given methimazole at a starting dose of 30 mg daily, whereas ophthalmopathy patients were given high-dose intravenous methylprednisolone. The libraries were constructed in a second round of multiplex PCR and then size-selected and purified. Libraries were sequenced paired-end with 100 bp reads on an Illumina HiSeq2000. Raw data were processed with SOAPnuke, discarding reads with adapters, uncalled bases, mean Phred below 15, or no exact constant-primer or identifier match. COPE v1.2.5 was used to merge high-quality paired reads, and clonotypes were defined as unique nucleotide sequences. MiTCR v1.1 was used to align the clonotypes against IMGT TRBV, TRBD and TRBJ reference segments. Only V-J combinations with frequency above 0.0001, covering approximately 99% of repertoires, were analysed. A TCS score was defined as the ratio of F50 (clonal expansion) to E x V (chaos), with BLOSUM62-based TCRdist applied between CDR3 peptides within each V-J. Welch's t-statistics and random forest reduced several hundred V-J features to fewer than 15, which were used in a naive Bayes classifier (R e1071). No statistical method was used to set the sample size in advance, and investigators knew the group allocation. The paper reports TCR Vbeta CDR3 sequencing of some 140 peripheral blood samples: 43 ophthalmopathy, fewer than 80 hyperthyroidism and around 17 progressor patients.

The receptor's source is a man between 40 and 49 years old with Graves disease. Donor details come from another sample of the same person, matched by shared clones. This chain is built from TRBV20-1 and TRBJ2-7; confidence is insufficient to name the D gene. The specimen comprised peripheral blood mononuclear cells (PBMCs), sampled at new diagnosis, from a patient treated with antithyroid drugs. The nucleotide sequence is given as TGCAGTGCTAGAGATCGCACCTCCTACGAGCAGTACTTC. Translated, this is CSARDRTSYEQYF.